Listed below are T cell receptor beta chains from one sample, sequenced in a study of cytomegalovirus exposure and HLA in healthy donors. Repertoires were generated with immunoSEQ multiplex PCR, while TCRdb's copy carries only in-frame clones and drops some. Of roughly 160,000 clones detected, nearly 80% appear once; the ten largest clones hold about 9.9%. Sample: PBMCs. The receptors derive from a man between 18 and 35 years old in good health and CMV-seropositive. Both conserved end residues are part of each CDR3. D genes are given only for firm matches. Size values are once, few and many counts, or a class for expanded clones, and some rows have none.

TRBV14	TRBD1	.	TRBJ1-6	TGTGCCAGCAGCCACTCCGGGACAGGACATAATTCACCCCTCCACTTT	CASSHSGTGHNSPLHF
TRBV25-1	TRBD1	.	TRBJ2-5	TGTGCCAGCAGTGAACAGGGGGCCGGGGAGACCCAGTACTTC	CASSEQGAGETQYF
TRBV29-1	.	.	TRBJ2-3	TGCAGCGTTGACCAGGGCTACACAGATACGCAGTATTTT	CSVDQGYTDTQYF
TRBV13	.	.	TRBJ2-1	TGTGCCAGCAGCATCTCTGGAGCGGAGTCCTACAATGAGCAGTTCTTC	CASSISGAESYNEQFF
TRBV28	TRBD1	.	TRBJ2-7	TGTGCCAGCAGGCGGGACAGGGGATTCTCCTACGAGCAGTACTTC	CASRRDRGFSYEQYF
TRBV5-1	TRBD1	.	TRBJ2-2	TGCGCCAGCAGCCCGGACAGGGCCAACACCGGGGAGCTGTTTTTT	CASSPDRANTGELFF
TRBV19	TRBD1	few	TRBJ1-3	TGTGCCAGTACCCCGGACAGGATTGGAAACACCATATATTTT	CASTPDRIGNTIYF
TRBV9	.	.	TRBJ1-4	TGTGCCAGCAGCGTCGAGACTGCTGGCGAAAAACTGTTTTTT	CASSVETAGEKLFF
TRBV25-1	.	.	TRBJ2-3	TGTGCCAGCAGTGAGACTATCCTGACAAATACGCAGTATTTT	CASSETILTNTQYF
TRBV4-1	.	.	TRBJ1-5	TGCGCCAGCAGCGCCCGGACAGATTATAGCAATCAGCCCCAGCATTTT	CASSARTDYSNQPQHF
TRBV28	.	.	TRBJ1-2	TGTGCCAGCAGTTTATTGGCCAGGAACTATGGCTACACCTTC	CASSLLARNYGYTF
TRBV28	.	.	TRBJ2-3	TGTGCCAGCAGGCGGAGGCCAGATACGCAGTATTTT	CASRRRPDTQYF
TRBV7-8	.	.	TRBJ2-1	TGTGCCAGCATTGAGTCGGATGAGCAGTTCTTC	CASIESDEQFF
TRBV19	TRBD1	.	TRBJ2-5	TGTGCCAGTAGTACGACAGGGTTAGGAGAGACCCAGTACTTC	CASSTTGLGETQYF
TRBV25-1	.	.	TRBJ1-5	TGTGCGACAGGAATAAATCAGCCCCAGCATTTT	CATGINQPQHF
TRBV2	.	.	TRBJ2-4	TGTGCCAGCAGTAGTCGGGGGGCGTTAGCCAAAAACATTCAGTACTTC	CASSSRGALAKNIQYF
TRBV18	TRBD2	once	TRBJ2-2	TGTGCCAGCTCACCCCGGAGAGCGGGACGGACCGGGGAGCTGTTTTTT	CASSPRRAGRTGELFF
TRBV27	TRBD2	.	TRBJ2-7	TGTGCCAGCAGTTCCTCGGGGGGGACATTACGCGAGCAGTACTTC	CASSSSGGTLREQYF
TRBV4-1	.	.	TRBJ1-5	TGCGCCAGCAGCCAAGCGGGGAATCAGCCCCAGCATTTT	CASSQAGNQPQHF
TRBV5-8	TRBD2	.	TRBJ2-7	TGTGCCAGCAGCTTGCGGGACACACTAGCGGGAGATTCTGAGCAGTACTTC	CASSLRDTLAGDSEQYF
TRBV7-7	.	.	TRBJ2-3	TGTGCCAGCAGCTTAGACGCGGGGACAGATACGCAGTATTTT	CASSLDAGTDTQYF
TRBV7-9	TRBD1	.	TRBJ2-1	TGTGCCAGCAGCAACCCCCCCGGGACAGGGAAGGGGTTGGAGCAGTTCTTC	CASSNPPGTGKGLEQFF
TRBV30	.	.	TRBJ1-1	TGTGCCTGGAGTCAACCAGTTGAAGCTTTCTTT	CAWSQPVEAFF
TRBV6-1	TRBD1	.	TRBJ1-2	TGTGCCAGCGTCCCGGGACAGATCTTCTATGGCTACACCTTC	CASVPGQIFYGYTF
TRBV14	.	.	TRBJ2-6	TGTGCCAGCAGCCAAGTAGGATACAGCGCCTCTGGGGCCAACGGCCTGACTTTC	CASSQVGYSASGANGLTF
TRBV6-5	.	.	TRBJ1-2	TGTGCCAGCAGTTACTCCGACGGATGGGCTGGCTACACCTTC	CASSYSDGWAGYTF
TRBV5-1	TRBD1	.	TRBJ1-4	TGCGCCAGCAGCACGGGACAGGGGCGAGGTGAAAAACTGTTTTTT	CASSTGQGRGEKLFF
TRBV15	.	.	TRBJ1-2	TGTGCCACCAGCAGAGGGGCGGTAGGAGGCTATGGCTACACCTTC	CATSRGAVGGYGYTF
TRBV4-2	TRBD2	.	TRBJ2-1	TGTGCCAGCAGCCAAGATATTTCCGGGAGGAGCTCCTACAATGAGCAGTTCTTC	CASSQDISGRSSYNEQFF
TRBV29-1	.	.	TRBJ2-5	TGCAGCGTTACCGGGACATATCGGGAGACCCAGTACTTC	CSVTGTYRETQYF